These T cell receptor beta chains were read from a single sample in a study of T cell responses to AZD1222 COVID-19 vaccine. Profiling relied on immunoSEQ multiplex PCR, and the TCRdb table lists in-frame clones only, not all of them. The table has 130,000 to 150,000 clones, approximately 90% seen once. The sequencing here drew on peripheral blood, taken 28 days after the second AZD1222 dose. The receptors derive from an adult who received the AZD1222 COVID-19 vaccine. The CDR3 runs from the conserved cysteine through the conserved F or W. Each record gives: J gene, V gene, D gene, CDR3 protein. The D gene is left open where the match is weak.

TRBJ1-2 | TRBV27 | TRBD1 | CASSLFHRGSPRTNYGYTF
TRBJ2-5 | TRBV20-1 | . | CSASTGETQYF
TRBJ1-5 | TRBV4-3 | . | CASSQEGRNQPQHF
TRBJ2-3 | TRBV3-1/TRBV3-2 | . | CASSHGVGGRGTQYF
TRBJ1-3 | TRBV11-2 | . | CASSFYPDTSGNTIYF
TRBJ1-1 | TRBV6-4 | . | CASSDPGRPENTEAFF
TRBJ1-5 | TRBV12-5 | . | CASVLGDRYSNQPQHF
TRBJ2-6 | TRBV30 | . | CAWSVAQLSNSGANVLTF
TRBJ2-1 | TRBV5-6 | TRBD2 | CASSSGRTRYNEQFF
TRBJ1-2 | TRBV4-3 | . | CASSQVLFYGYTF
TRBJ2-7 | TRBV19 | . | CASSWDGSYEQYF
TRBJ2-6 | TRBV7-8 | . | CASSGRAQTAGANVLTF
TRBJ2-7 | TRBV9 | TRBD2 | CASSAGLAGDYEQYF